Here is one T cell receptor (beta chain) with its context. The data belong to a study of blood T cells in healthy people across ages. Then a second PCR, running roughly 6 to 11 cycles, was carried out with a sample-barcoded 5' primer and a J-beta primer mix. TCRdb independently ran MiXCR on the 5' RACE reads; one entry per CDR3 protein. Seen here are around 700,000 distinct CDR3 sequences, around 25% observed once, and the top ten hold roughly a tenth. V dropped 8 bases and J dropped 7; count of bases not matched to a gene: 13. Germline lookup yields CDR1 MDHEN and CDR2 SYDVKM. The CDR3 contains 15 residues. The same data also contributed to another study, on T cells of mothers and their children. From that second work: The study obtained over 8.5 million TCR beta CDR3 reads per mother and some 3 million per child.

Sequencing was performed on blood. The source of this sequence is a boy younger than 18 in good health. V and J are TRBV28 and TRBJ1-2; 10 positions agree with TRBD1. The CDR3 here is CASRGPGQGISGYTF. The DNA for the CDR3 is TGTGCCAGCCGCGGGCCGGGACAGGGGATTTCTGGCTACACCTTC.